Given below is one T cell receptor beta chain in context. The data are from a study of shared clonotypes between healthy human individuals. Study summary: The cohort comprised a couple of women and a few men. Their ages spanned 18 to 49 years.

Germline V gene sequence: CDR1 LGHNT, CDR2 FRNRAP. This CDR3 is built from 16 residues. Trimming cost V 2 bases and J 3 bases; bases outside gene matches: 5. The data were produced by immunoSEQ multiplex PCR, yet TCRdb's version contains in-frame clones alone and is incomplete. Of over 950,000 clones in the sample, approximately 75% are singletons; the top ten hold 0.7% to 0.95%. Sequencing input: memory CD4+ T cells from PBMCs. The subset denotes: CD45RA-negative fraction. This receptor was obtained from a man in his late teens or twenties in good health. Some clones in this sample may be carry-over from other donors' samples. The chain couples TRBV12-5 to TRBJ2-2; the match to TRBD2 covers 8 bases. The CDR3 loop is CASGLRAGGYTGELFF. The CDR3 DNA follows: TGTGCTAGTGGTTTGAGGGCGGGGGGTTACACCGGGGAGCTGTTTTTT.